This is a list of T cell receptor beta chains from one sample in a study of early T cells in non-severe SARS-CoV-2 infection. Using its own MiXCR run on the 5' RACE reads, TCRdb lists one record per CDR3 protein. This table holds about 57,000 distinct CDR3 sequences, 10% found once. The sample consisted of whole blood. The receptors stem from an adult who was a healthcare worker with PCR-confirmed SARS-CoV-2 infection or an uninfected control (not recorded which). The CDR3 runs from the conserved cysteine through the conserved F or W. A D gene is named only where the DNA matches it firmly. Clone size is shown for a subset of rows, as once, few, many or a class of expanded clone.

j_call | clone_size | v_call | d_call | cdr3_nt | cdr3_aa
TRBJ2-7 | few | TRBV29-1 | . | TGCAGCGCTCAGGGATCATACGAGCAGTACTTC | CSAQGSYEQYF
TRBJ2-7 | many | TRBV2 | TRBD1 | TGTGCCAAGCAGGGGACAGGAGCCTACGAGCAGTACTTC | CAKQGTGAYEQYF
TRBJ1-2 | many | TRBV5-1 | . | TGCGCCAGCAGCTTGTGGGGGGATGGCTACACCTTC | CASSLWGDGYTF
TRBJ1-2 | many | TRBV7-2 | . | TGTGCCAGCAGCTCCCCGTGGGGACACTCTGGGGATGGCTACACCTTC | CASSSPWGHSGDGYTF
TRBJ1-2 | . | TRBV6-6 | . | TGTGCCAGCAGTCCACCCCCGGTGGCAATATGGTATGGCTACACCTTC | CASSPPPVAIWYGYTF
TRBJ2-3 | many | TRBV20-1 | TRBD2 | TGCAGTGCGGCGACTAGCGGGAGAAAAGATACGCAGTATTTT | CSAATSGRKDTQYF
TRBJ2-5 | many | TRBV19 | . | TGTGCCAGTAGTACTACCTACCGGGAGACCCAGTACTTC | CASSTTYRETQYF
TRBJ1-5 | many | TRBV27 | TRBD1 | TGTGCCAGCAGTTTATCTACAGGGGAAGATCAGCCCCAGCATTTT | CASSLSTGEDQPQHF
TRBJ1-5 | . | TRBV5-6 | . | TGTGCCAGCAGCTTGAGGGGGGATCAGCCCCAGCATTTT | CASSLRGDQPQHF
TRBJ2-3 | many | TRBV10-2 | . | TGCGCCAGCAGTGACGGGCCCTTCAGGGCAGATACGCAGTATTTT | CASSDGPFRADTQYF
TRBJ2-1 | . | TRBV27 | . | TGTGCCAGCAGTTCCCCCAACAATGAGCAGTTCTTC | CASSSPNNEQFF
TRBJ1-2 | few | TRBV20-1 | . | TGCAGTGCTCAGGGCAGTGTAAAAGGCTACACCTTC | CSAQGSVKGYTF
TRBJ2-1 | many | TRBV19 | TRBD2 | TGTGCCAGTATGGGACTAGGCGTTGTCAATGAGCAGTTCTTC | CASMGLGVVNEQFF
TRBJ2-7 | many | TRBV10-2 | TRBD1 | TGCGCCAGCAGTGACTCCCGGGACAGCTACGAGCAGTACTTC | CASSDSRDSYEQYF